A single T cell receptor beta chain is shown here with its context. Its specificity is unknown. Germline and genes: mouse. The CDR3 goes on 1 residue after the read ends, and that part is filled in from the germline J gene. Time point denoted: mouse harvest day 14 after allogeneic transplant. Tail vein injection delivered 10^7 T-cell-depleted bone marrow cells and 10^6 splenic CD5+ T cells. This mouse GVHD model was MHC-mismatched B6 to BALB/c, profiled day 7 or 14. The method was immunoSEQ multiplex PCR; TCRdb's version includes in-frame clones alone and lacks a portion of them. The sample records over 7,000 clones, approximately 40% being singletons. The CDR3 runs 14 residues. Losses at the gene ends were 2 bases for V and 4 bases for J; bases not matched to a gene: 5. The V gene's germline CDR1 is KGHPV and CDR2 FQNQEV (reference sequence). This record belongs to a study of tissue T cells after allogeneic stem cell transplantation.

Findings of the study overall: Tissue-detected TCR repertoire was only partly captured by blood and spleen T cells. Anatomically similar tissues had similar TCR repertoires within each patient.

Sequences were obtained from skin. This sequence was found in a female BALB/c mouse given C57BL/6 T cells with graft-versus-host disease after an allogeneic hematopoietic cell transplant. The V and J genes are TRBV26 and TRBJ2-7, with 7 bases that match TRBD1. The DNA read from the CDR3 is TGTGCCAGCAGTCTGGAGACAGGGTCATATGAACAGTAC. It translates to CASSLETGSYEQY. The CDR3, in full, reads CASSLETGSYEQYF.